Sequencing of this T cell receptor beta chain was carried out in a study of blood T cell repertoires in COVID-19 (dated by TCRdb to the early 2020s). About the study as a whole: The collaborator samples originated in the United States, Italy and Spain and spanned the acute and convalescent phases of COVID-19. The material from the prospective study consisted of cDNA or gDNA derived from T cells, B-cell-depleted T cells, or PBMCs. The dataset comprised deeply sampled blood TCRbeta repertoires from subjects exposed to, actively infected with, or recovered from COVID-19. The repertoires were released in a freely available public database intended as a resource for research on the immune response to SARS-CoV-2. The samples were drawn from two sources: the first 160 participants of the ongoing ImmuneRACE study, and approximately 1,300 subjects contributed by 6 global collaborators. The sample metadata nearly always contained a de-identified subject ID, COVID-19 status, age in years and sex. Where available, HLA class I and class II types were taken from metadata supplied by the sample provider and were not determined by assay-based typing.

Regarding this clone: Its antigen has not been determined. The sample holds no much larger clone one base away, and base qualities are not on file.

TCRbeta CDR3 regions were amplified from genomic DNA by means of the immunoSEQ Assay, a bias-controlled multiplex PCR. Processing in the source paper ran as follows. Nucleated cell counts per sample were estimated from amplification of reference gene primers within the assay. To quantify the absolute abundance of each unique TCRbeta CDR3 rearrangement, sequence reads were collapsed and filtered. For each sample, productive Simpson clonality was calculated as the square root of Simpson's diversity index over productive rearrangements. The clones in this table, taken by TCRdb from immuneACCESS, are in-frame only. Not every clone is retained; where verified, under half of the shortfall comes from an unresolved V gene, and the cause of the rest is unknown. That table gives V, J and clone size, and the DNA gave D and trimming. This sample lists some 70,000 clones; about 90% were detected once. 5.3% of the sample is held by the ten biggest clonotypes.

The CDR3 contains 19 residues, cysteine and phenylalanine counted. Of the read, only the CDR3 DNA is kept; its 57 bases are in frame from base 1. According to the germline V gene (reference sequence), CDR1 reads LGHDT and CDR2 reads YNNKEL. Trimming removed 2 bases from V and 3 bases from J; the gene matches leave 17 bases unexplained. Each collaborating institution followed its own protocols to collect whole blood in K2EDTA tubes. For TCRbeta analysis, collaborators shipped samples in one of three forms: frozen whole blood, isolated PBMCs, or DNA extracted from either of those sample types. General conclusions and limits of the study: Clinical and demographic metadata were provided uncurated, with the amount varying by source and participant.

The specimen sequenced was peripheral blood. The chain uses TRBV3-1 (or the pseudogene TRBV3-2) and TRBJ2-3, with TRBD2 matching 7 junction bases. This receptor was obtained from a man aged 50 to 59 with acute or convalescent COVID-19. The CDR3 in this case is CASSQRPPSGRARTDTQYF. Read as DNA, the sequence is TGTGCCAGCAGCCAACGACCCCCTTCTGGGAGGGCCAGAACAGATACGCAGTATTTT.